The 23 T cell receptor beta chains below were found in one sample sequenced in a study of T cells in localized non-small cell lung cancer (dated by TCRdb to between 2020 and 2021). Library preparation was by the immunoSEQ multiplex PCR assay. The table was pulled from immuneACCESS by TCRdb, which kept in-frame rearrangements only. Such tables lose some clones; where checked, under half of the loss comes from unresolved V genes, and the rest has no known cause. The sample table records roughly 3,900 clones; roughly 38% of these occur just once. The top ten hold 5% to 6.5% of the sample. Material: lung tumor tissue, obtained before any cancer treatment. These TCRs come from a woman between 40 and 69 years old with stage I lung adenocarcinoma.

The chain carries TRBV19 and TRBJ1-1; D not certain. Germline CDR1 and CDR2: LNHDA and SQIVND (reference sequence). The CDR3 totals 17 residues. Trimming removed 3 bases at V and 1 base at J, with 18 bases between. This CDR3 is CASSIPRRGRTNTEAFF. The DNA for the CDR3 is TGTGCCAGTAGTATCCCCAGACGGGGAAGGACGAACACTGAAGCTTTCTTT. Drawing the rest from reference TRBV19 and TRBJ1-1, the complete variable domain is DGGITQSPKYLFRKEGQNVTLSCEQNLNHDAMYWYRQDPGQGLRLIYYSQIVNDFQKGDIAEGYSVSREKKESFPLTVTSAQKNPTAFYLCASSIPRRGRTNTEAFFGQGTRLTVV.

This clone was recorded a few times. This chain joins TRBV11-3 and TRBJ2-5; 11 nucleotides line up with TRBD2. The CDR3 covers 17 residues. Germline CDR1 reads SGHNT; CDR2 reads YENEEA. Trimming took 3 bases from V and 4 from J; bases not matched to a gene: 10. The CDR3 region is CASSFGLAGGWGETQYF. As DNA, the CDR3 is TGTGCCAGCAGCTTTGGGCTAGCGGGAGGATGGGGAGAGACCCAGTACTTC.

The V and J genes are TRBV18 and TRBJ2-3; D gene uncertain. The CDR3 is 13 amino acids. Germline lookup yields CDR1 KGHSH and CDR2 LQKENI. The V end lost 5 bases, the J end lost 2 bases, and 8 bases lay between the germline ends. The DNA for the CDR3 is TGTGCCAGCTCAGCCACCCACACAGATACGCAGTATTTT. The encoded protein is CASSATHTDTQYF.

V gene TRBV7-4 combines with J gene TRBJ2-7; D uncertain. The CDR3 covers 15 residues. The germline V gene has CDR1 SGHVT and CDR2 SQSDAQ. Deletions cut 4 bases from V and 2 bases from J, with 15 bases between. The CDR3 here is CASSYHITLTYEQYF. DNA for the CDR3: TGTGCCAGCAGCTATCACATTACCCTCACCTACGAGCAGTACTTC.

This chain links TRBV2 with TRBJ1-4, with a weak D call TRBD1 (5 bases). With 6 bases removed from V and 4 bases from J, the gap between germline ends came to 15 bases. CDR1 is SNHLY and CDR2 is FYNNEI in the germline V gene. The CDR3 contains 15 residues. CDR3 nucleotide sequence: TGTGCCAGCAGGAACCAGGGCCAGGGTAATGAAAAACTGTTTTTT. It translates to CASRNQGQGNEKLFF.

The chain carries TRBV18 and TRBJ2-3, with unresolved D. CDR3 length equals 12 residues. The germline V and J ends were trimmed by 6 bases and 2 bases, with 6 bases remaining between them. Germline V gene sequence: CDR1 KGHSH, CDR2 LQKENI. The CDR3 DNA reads TGTGCCAGCTCCCTTACCACAGATACGCAGTATTTT. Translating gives CASSLTTDTQYF.

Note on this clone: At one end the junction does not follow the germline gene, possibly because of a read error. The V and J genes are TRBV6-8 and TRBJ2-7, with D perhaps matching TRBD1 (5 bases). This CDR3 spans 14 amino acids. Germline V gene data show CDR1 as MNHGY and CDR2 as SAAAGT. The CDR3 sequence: CASSDSTQVDEQYF. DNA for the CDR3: TGTGCCAGCAGTGACTCGACACAGGTGGACGAGCAGTACTTC.

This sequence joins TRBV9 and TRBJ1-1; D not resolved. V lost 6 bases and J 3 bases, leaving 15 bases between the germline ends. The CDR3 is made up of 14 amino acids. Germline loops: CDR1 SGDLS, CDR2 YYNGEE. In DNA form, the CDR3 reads TGTGCCAGCAATGCGCGGCTGGGAGACACTGAAGCTTTCTTT. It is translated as CASNARLGDTEAFF.

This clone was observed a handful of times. The CDR3 sequence: CASSQVIGTTERYF. DNA of the CDR3: TGCGCCAGCAGCCAAGTTATAGGGACAACCGAGAGGTACTTC. The chain has TRBV1 and TRBJ2-7; the tabulated D call, TRBD1, remains unverified against the DNA. TRBV1 is recorded as a pseudogene. The CDR3 is 14 residues long.

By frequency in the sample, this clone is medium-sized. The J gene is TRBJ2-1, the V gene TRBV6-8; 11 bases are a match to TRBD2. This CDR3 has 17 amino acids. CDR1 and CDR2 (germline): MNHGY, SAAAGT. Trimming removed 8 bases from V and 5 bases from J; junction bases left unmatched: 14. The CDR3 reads CASGSLPGTSGDNEQFF. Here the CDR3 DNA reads TGTGCCAGCGGGTCTCTCCCCGGGACTAGCGGAGACAATGAGCAGTTCTTC.

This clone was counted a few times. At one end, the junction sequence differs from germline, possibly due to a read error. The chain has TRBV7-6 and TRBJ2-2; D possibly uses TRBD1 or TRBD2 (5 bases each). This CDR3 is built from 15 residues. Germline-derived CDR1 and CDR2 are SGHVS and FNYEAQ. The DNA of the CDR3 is TGTGCCAGCAGTAAAACAGGAGAGAGGTCCGGGAAGCTGTTTTTT. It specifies CASSKTGERSGKLFF.

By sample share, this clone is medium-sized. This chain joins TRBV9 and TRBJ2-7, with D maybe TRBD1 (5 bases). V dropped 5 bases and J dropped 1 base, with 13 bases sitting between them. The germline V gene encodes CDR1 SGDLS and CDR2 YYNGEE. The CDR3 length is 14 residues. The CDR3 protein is CASSVDRHSYEQYF. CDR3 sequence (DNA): TGTGCCAGCAGTGTTGACAGACATTCCTACGAGCAGTACTTC.

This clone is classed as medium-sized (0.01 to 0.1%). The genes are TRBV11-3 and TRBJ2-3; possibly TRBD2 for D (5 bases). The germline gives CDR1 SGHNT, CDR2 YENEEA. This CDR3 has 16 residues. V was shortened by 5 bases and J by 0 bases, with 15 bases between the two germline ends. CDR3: CASSAGLDFSTDTQYF. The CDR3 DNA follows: TGTGCCAGCAGCGCCGGACTCGACTTTAGCACAGATACGCAGTATTTT.

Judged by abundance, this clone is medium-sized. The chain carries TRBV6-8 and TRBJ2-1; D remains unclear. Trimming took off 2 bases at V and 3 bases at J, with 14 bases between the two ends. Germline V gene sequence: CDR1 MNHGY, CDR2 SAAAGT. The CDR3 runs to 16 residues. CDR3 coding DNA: TGTGCCAGCAGTTACCCGTCCACGAATCTCTACAATGAGCAGTTCTTC. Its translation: CASSYPSTNLYNEQFF.

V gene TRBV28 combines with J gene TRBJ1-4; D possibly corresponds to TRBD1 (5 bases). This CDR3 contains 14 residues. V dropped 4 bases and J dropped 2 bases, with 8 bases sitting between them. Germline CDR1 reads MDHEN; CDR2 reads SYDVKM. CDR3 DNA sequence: TGTGCCAGCAGTTCGGGGGAGACTAATGAAAAACTGTTTTTT. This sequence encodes CASSSGETNEKLFF.

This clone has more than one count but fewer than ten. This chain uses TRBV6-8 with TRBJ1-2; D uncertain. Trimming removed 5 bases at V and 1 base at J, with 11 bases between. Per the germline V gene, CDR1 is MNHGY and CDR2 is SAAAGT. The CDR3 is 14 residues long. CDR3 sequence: CASSGVLFNYGYTF. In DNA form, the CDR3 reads TGTGCCAGCAGTGGGGTCCTTTTTAACTATGGCTACACCTTC.

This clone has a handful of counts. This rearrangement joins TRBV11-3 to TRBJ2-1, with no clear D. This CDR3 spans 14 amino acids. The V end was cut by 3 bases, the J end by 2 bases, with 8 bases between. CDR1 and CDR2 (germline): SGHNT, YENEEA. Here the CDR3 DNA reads TGTGCCAGCAGCTTCCAATCACCCTACAATGAGCAGTTCTTC. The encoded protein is CASSFQSPYNEQFF.

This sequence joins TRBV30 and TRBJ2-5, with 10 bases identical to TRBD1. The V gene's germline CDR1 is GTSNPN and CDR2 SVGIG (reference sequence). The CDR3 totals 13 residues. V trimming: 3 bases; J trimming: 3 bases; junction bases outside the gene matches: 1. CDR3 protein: CAWRGTGEETQYF. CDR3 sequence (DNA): TGTGCCTGGAGGGGGACAGGGGAAGAGACCCAGTACTTC.

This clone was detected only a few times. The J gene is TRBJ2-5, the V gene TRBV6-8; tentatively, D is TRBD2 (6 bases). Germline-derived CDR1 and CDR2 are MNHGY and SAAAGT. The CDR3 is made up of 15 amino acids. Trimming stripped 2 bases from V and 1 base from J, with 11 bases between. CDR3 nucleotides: TGTGCCAGCAGTTACGGCGGGACGAGCCAAGAGACCCAGTACTTC. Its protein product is CASSYGGTSQETQYF.

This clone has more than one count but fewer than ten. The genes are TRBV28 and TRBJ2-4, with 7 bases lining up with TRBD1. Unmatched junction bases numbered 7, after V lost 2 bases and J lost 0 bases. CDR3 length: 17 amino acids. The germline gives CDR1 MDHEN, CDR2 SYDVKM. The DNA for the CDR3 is TGTGCCAGCAGTTTAATTTTGAGGGGGCGAGCCAAAAACATTCAGTACTTC. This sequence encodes CASSLILRGRAKNIQYF.

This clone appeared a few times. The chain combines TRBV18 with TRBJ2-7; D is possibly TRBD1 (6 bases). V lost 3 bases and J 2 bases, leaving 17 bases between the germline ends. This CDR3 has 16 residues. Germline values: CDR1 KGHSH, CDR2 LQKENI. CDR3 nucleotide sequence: TGTGCCAGCTCACCTAACGCCAGGGGAAGCGCCTACGAGCAGTACTTC. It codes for CASSPNARGSAYEQYF.

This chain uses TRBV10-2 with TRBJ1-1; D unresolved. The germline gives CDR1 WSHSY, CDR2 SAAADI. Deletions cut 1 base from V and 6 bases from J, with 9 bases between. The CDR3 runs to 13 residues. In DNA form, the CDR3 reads TGCGCCAGCAGTGAGTTTGTTGAGTCTGAAGCTTTCTTT. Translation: CASSEFVESEAFF.

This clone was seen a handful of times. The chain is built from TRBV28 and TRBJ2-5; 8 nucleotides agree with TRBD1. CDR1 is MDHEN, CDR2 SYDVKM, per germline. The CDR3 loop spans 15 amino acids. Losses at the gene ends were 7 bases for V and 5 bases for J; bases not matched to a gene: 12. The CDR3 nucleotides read TGTGCCAGCACCGCAGGGGGCTCTAGGGGGGAGACCCAGTACTTC. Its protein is CASTAGGSRGETQYF.